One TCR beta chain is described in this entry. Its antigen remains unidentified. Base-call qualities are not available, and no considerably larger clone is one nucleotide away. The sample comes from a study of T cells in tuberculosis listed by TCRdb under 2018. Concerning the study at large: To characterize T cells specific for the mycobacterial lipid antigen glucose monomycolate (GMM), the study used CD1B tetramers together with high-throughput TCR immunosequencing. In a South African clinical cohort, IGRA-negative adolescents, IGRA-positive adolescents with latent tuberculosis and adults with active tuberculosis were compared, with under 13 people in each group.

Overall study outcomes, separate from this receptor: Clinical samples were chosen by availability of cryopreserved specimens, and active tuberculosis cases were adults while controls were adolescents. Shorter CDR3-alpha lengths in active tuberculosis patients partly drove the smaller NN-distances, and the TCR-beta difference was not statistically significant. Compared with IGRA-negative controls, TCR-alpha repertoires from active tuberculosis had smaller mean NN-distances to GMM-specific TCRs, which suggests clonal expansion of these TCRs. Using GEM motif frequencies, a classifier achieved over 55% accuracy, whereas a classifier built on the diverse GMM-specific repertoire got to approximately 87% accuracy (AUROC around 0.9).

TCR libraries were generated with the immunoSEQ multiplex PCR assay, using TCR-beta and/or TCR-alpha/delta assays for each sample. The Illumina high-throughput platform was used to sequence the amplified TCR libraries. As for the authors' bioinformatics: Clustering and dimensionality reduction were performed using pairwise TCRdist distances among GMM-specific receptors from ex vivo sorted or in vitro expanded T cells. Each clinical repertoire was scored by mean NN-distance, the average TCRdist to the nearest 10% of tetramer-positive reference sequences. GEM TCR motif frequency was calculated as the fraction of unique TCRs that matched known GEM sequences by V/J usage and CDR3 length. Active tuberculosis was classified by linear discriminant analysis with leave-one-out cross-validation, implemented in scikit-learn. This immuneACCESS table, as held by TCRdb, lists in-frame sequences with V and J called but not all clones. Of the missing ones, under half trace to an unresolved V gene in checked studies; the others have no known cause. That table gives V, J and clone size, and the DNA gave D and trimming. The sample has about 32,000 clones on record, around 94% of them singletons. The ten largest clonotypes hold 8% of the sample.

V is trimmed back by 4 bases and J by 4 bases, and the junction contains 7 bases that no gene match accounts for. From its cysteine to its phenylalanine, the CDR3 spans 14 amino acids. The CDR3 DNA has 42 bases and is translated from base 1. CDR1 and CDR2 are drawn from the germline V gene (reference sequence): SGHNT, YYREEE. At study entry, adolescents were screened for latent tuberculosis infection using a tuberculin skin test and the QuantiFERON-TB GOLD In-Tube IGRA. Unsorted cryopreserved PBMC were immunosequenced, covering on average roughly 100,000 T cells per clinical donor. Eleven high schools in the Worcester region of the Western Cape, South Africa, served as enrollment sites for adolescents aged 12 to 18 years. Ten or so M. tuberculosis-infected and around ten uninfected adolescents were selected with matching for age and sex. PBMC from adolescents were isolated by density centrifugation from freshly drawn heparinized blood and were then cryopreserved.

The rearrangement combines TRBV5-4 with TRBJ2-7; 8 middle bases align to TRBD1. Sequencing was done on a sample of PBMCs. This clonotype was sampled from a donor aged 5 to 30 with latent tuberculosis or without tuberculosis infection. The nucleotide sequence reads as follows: TGTGCCAGCAGCATCGACAGGGGTGCGTACGAGCAGTACTTC. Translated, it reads CASSIDRGAYEQYF.